This TCR beta chain was captured by sequencing in a study of blood T cell repertoires in COVID-19. The CDR3 consists of 17 residues. Unmatched junction bases numbered 13, after V lost 7 bases and J lost 3 bases. Germline loops: CDR1 SNHLY, CDR2 FYNNEI. The assay was immunoSEQ multiplex PCR, and TCRdb's table has in-frame clones only and misses some. The data show about 140,000 clones, about four fifths seen once. The rearrangement links TRBV2 to TRBJ2-5; 11 positions match TRBD2. What was sequenced was PBMCs or T cells enriched from blood (not recorded which). The clonotype originates from a woman aged 18-30 years who had been exposed to COVID-19. This CDR3 is CASTSWRLAGHKETQYF. CDR3 nucleotides: TGTGCCAGCACTAGCTGGAGACTAGCGGGACACAAAGAGACCCAGTACTTC.